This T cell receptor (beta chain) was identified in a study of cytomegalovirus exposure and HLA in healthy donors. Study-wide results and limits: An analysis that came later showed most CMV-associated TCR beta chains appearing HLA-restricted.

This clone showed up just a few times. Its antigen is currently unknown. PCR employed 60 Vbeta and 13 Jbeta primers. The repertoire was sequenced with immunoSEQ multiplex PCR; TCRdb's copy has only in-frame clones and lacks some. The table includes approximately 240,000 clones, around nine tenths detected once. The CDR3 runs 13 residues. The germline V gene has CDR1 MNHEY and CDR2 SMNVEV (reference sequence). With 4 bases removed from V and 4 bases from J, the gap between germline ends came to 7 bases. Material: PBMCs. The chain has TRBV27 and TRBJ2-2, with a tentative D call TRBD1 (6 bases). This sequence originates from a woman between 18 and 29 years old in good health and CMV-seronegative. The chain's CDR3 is CASSWGRTGELFF. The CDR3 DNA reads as TGTGCCAGCAGTTGGGGGCGCACCGGGGAGCTGTTTTTT.